Listed below are T cell receptor beta chains from one sample, sequenced in a study of control samples from healthy donors and cancer patients. Only in-frame clones appear in the TCRdb table, and some are missing; sequencing was by immunoSEQ multiplex PCR. The repertoire consists of around 80,000 clones, with over 75% occurring once and the leading ten covering 20%. Material: blood. Receptor source: a man aged 50 to 59 in good health. The CDR3 runs from the conserved cysteine through the conserved F or W. The D gene is left open where the match is weak. Clone size, where shown, is once, few, many, or a class for clones that have expanded.

v_call: TRBV5-4; clone_size: -; j_call: TRBJ2-6; d_call: -; cdr3_aa: CASSFGGTGANVLTF; cdr3_nt: TGTGCCAGCAGCTTCGGGGGTACTGGGGCCAACGTCCTGACTTTC
v_call: TRBV7-3; clone_size: -; j_call: TRBJ1-2; d_call: -; cdr3_aa: CASSQTGGGYGYTF; cdr3_nt: TGTGCCAGCAGCCAGACAGGCGGTGGCTATGGCTACACCTTC
v_call: TRBV6-5; clone_size: -; j_call: TRBJ2-3; d_call: TRBD1; cdr3_aa: CASSPLQGSDTQYF; cdr3_nt: TGTGCCAGCAGCCCCTTACAGGGGTCAGATACGCAGTATTTT
v_call: TRBV5-1; clone_size: -; j_call: TRBJ2-5; d_call: -; cdr3_aa: CASSFQETQYF; cdr3_nt: TGCGCCAGCAGCTTCCAAGAGACCCAGTACTTC
v_call: TRBV4-3; clone_size: -; j_call: TRBJ1-5; d_call: -; cdr3_aa: CASSQGMGNQPQHF; cdr3_nt: TGCGCCAGCAGCCAAGGGATGGGCAATCAGCCCCAGCATTTT
v_call: TRBV30; clone_size: -; j_call: TRBJ1-6; d_call: -; cdr3_aa: CAWSVGVWNSPLHF; cdr3_nt: TGTGCCTGGAGTGTGGGGGTTTGGAATTCACCCCTCCACTTT
v_call: TRBV4-2; clone_size: -; j_call: TRBJ1-2; d_call: -; cdr3_aa: CASSQASANYGYTF; cdr3_nt: TGTGCCAGCAGCCAAGCATCTGCGAACTATGGCTACACCTTC
v_call: TRBV4-1; clone_size: once; j_call: TRBJ1-5; d_call: TRBD1; cdr3_aa: CASSQGAGQPQHF; cdr3_nt: TGCGCCAGCAGTCAGGGGGCGGGTCAGCCCCAGCATTTT
v_call: TRBV19; clone_size: -; j_call: TRBJ2-1; d_call: -; cdr3_aa: CASSSLGNEQFF; cdr3_nt: TGTGCCAGTAGCTCCCTGGGGAATGAGCAGTTCTTC
v_call: TRBV29-1; clone_size: -; j_call: TRBJ2-3; d_call: TRBD2; cdr3_aa: CSVEGIQRGGSTDTQYF; cdr3_nt: TGCAGCGTTGAAGGGATTCAGCGGGGGGGTAGCACAGATACGCAGTATTTT
v_call: TRBV2; clone_size: -; j_call: TRBJ1-1; d_call: -; cdr3_aa: CASSEAQGQNTEAFF; cdr3_nt: TGTGCCAGCAGTGAAGCGCAGGGACAGAACACTGAAGCTTTCTTT
v_call: TRBV6-5; clone_size: once; j_call: TRBJ1-5; d_call: -; cdr3_aa: CASSYSGAREPQHF; cdr3_nt: TGTGCCAGCAGTTACTCGGGGGCGAGAGAGCCCCAGCATTTT
v_call: TRBV7-8; clone_size: -; j_call: TRBJ2-3; d_call: TRBD2; cdr3_aa: CASSLSGTGPDTQYF; cdr3_nt: TGTGCCAGCAGCTTAAGCGGGACCGGGCCAGATACGCAGTATTTT
v_call: TRBV4-3; clone_size: -; j_call: TRBJ1-2; d_call: TRBD1; cdr3_aa: CASSQNWDSWGYTF; cdr3_nt: TGCGCCAGCAGCCAAAACTGGGACAGTTGGGGCTACACCTTC
v_call: TRBV2; clone_size: -; j_call: TRBJ1-4; d_call: -; cdr3_aa: CASSDIRVDEKLFF; cdr3_nt: TGTGCCAGCAGTGATATTAGGGTGGACGAAAAACTGTTTTTT
v_call: TRBV6-1; clone_size: few; j_call: TRBJ1-2; d_call: -; cdr3_aa: CASSETGWGTYGYTF; cdr3_nt: TGTGCCAGCAGTGAAACGGGCTGGGGAACATATGGCTACACCTTC
v_call: TRBV11-3; clone_size: -; j_call: TRBJ2-7; d_call: -; cdr3_aa: CASSFWSGEQYF; cdr3_nt: TGTGCCAGCAGCTTCTGGTCTGGCGAGCAGTACTTC
v_call: TRBV3-1/TRBV3-2; clone_size: -; j_call: TRBJ1-2; d_call: -; cdr3_aa: CASSQDGTAAGYTF; cdr3_nt: TGTGCCAGCAGCCAGGACGGGACGGCGGCTGGCTACACCTTC
v_call: TRBV2; clone_size: -; j_call: TRBJ2-3; d_call: -; cdr3_aa: CASSGTTYTDTQYF; cdr3_nt: TGTGCCAGCAGTGGGACTACTTACACAGATACGCAGTATTTT
v_call: TRBV7-7; clone_size: -; j_call: TRBJ2-5; d_call: -; cdr3_aa: CASSLVGGETQYF; cdr3_nt: TGTGCTAGCAGCTTAGTAGGGGGGGAGACCCAGTACTTC
v_call: TRBV30; clone_size: -; j_call: TRBJ1-2; d_call: TRBD1; cdr3_aa: CAWSSQGVNYGYTF; cdr3_nt: TGTGCCTGGAGTTCTCAGGGGGTGAACTATGGCTACACCTTC
v_call: TRBV3-1/TRBV3-2; clone_size: few; j_call: TRBJ1-2; d_call: -; cdr3_aa: CASNSRRYGYTF; cdr3_nt: TGTGCCAGCAACTCGAGAAGATATGGCTACACCTTC
v_call: TRBV9; clone_size: -; j_call: TRBJ2-7; d_call: TRBD2; cdr3_aa: CASSFGLAEPHEQYF; cdr3_nt: TGTGCCAGCAGCTTCGGACTAGCCGAACCCCACGAGCAGTACTTC
v_call: TRBV5-1; clone_size: -; j_call: TRBJ2-1; d_call: -; cdr3_aa: CASSIYNEQFF; cdr3_nt: TGCGCCAGCAGCATCTACAATGAGCAGTTCTTC
v_call: TRBV2; clone_size: -; j_call: TRBJ1-1; d_call: -; cdr3_aa: CASRQGNTEAFF; cdr3_nt: TGTGCCAGCAGACAGGGGAACACTGAAGCTTTCTTT
v_call: TRBV4-3; clone_size: -; j_call: TRBJ2-1; d_call: TRBD1; cdr3_aa: CASSQDRGTGYEQFF; cdr3_nt: TGCGCCAGCAGCCAAGATCGTGGGACAGGGTATGAGCAGTTCTTC
v_call: TRBV3-1/TRBV3-2; clone_size: -; j_call: TRBJ1-3; d_call: -; cdr3_aa: CASSFVAGARGNTIYF; cdr3_nt: TGTGCCAGCTCGTTCGTGGCAGGGGCGAGAGGAAACACCATATATTTT
v_call: TRBV28; clone_size: -; j_call: TRBJ1-2; d_call: -; cdr3_aa: CASSLATASSNYGYTF; cdr3_nt: TGTGCCAGCAGTTTGGCTACAGCGAGCTCTAACTATGGCTACACCTTC
v_call: TRBV2; clone_size: -; j_call: TRBJ2-7; d_call: -; cdr3_aa: CASSEGPIREQYF; cdr3_nt: TGTGCCAGCAGTGAAGGGCCCATTCGCGAGCAGTACTTC
v_call: TRBV5-1; clone_size: -; j_call: TRBJ2-2; d_call: -; cdr3_aa: CASSLPLGITGELFF; cdr3_nt: TGCGCCAGCAGTTTACCTCTAGGTATCACCGGGGAGCTGTTTTTT
v_call: TRBV30; clone_size: -; j_call: TRBJ2-2; d_call: -; cdr3_aa: CAWSKSGTGELFF; cdr3_nt: TGTGCCTGGAGTAAATCAGGGACCGGGGAGCTGTTTTTT
v_call: TRBV15; clone_size: once; j_call: TRBJ2-1; d_call: TRBD2; cdr3_aa: CATSRDETSGRIEQFF; cdr3_nt: TGTGCCACCAGCAGAGATGAAACTAGCGGGAGAATTGAGCAGTTCTTC
v_call: TRBV5-8; clone_size: few; j_call: TRBJ1-6; d_call: TRBD1; cdr3_aa: CASSSRQGYSSYNSPLHF; cdr3_nt: TGTGCCAGCAGCTCGCGACAGGGATATAGCTCCTATAATTCACCCCTCCACTTT
v_call: TRBV19; clone_size: -; j_call: TRBJ1-1; d_call: -; cdr3_aa: CASSISRIGVRPNTEAFF; cdr3_nt: TGTGCCAGTAGTATTTCTCGTATCGGGGTACGACCGAACACTGAAGCTTTCTTT
v_call: TRBV7-9; clone_size: once; j_call: TRBJ1-1; d_call: -; cdr3_aa: CASETSNTEAFF; cdr3_nt: TGTGCCAGCGAGACCTCGAACACTGAAGCTTTCTTT
v_call: TRBV12-3/TRBV12-4; clone_size: -; j_call: TRBJ1-2; d_call: -; cdr3_aa: CASSGRVGYGYTF; cdr3_nt: TGTGCCAGCAGCGGCAGGGTAGGGTATGGCTACACCTTC
v_call: TRBV5-1; clone_size: -; j_call: TRBJ1-2; d_call: TRBD1; cdr3_aa: CASSEGQGSTNYGYTF; cdr3_nt: TGCGCCAGCAGCGAGGGACAGGGGAGCACTAACTATGGCTACACCTTC
v_call: TRBV4-3; clone_size: -; j_call: TRBJ2-3; d_call: -; cdr3_aa: CASSQVREGTQYF; cdr3_nt: TGCGCCAGCAGCCAAGTCAGGGAAGGTACGCAGTATTTT
v_call: TRBV5-1; clone_size: few; j_call: TRBJ2-1; d_call: TRBD2; cdr3_aa: CASTTSGGYNEQFF; cdr3_nt: TGCGCCAGCACCACTAGCGGGGGCTACAATGAGCAGTTCTTC
v_call: TRBV2; clone_size: -; j_call: TRBJ1-1; d_call: -; cdr3_aa: CASNPTAWNTEAFF; cdr3_nt: TGTGCCAGCAACCCCACCGCGTGGAACACTGAAGCTTTCTTT
v_call: TRBV10-1; clone_size: once; j_call: TRBJ2-3; d_call: -; cdr3_aa: CASGTVRTDTQYF; cdr3_nt: TGCGCCAGCGGGACGGTACGCACAGATACGCAGTATTTT
v_call: TRBV11-3; clone_size: -; j_call: TRBJ2-3; d_call: TRBD2; cdr3_aa: CASSSGLAGGTDTQYF; cdr3_nt: TGTGCCAGCAGCTCGGGACTAGCGGGGGGGACAGATACGCAGTATTTT
v_call: TRBV4-2; clone_size: -; j_call: TRBJ2-1; d_call: TRBD2; cdr3_aa: CASSHMKGTREGNEQFF; cdr3_nt: TGTGCCAGCAGCCATATGAAAGGGACTAGGGAAGGGAATGAGCAGTTCTTC
v_call: TRBV19; clone_size: few; j_call: TRBJ1-1; d_call: -; cdr3_aa: CASRNPQGKRPEAFF; cdr3_nt: TGTGCCAGTAGGAACCCACAGGGTAAGCGGCCTGAAGCTTTCTTT
v_call: TRBV6-6; clone_size: -; j_call: TRBJ1-4; d_call: -; cdr3_aa: CASSYSRATNEKLFF; cdr3_nt: TGTGCCAGCAGTTACTCCCGGGCAACTAATGAAAAACTGTTTTTT
v_call: TRBV6-5; clone_size: -; j_call: TRBJ1-3; d_call: -; cdr3_aa: CASRYRESSGNTIYF; cdr3_nt: TGTGCCAGCAGATACAGGGAGTCCTCTGGAAACACCATATATTTT
v_call: TRBV12-3/TRBV12-4; clone_size: -; j_call: TRBJ1-6; d_call: -; cdr3_aa: CASSLGGSSPLHF; cdr3_nt: TGTGCCAGCAGTTTAGGGGGGAGCTCACCCCTCCACTTT
v_call: TRBV10-3; clone_size: -; j_call: TRBJ1-2; d_call: -; cdr3_aa: CAISESRGGYTF; cdr3_nt: TGTGCCATCAGTGAGTCGCGGGGTGGCTACACCTTC
v_call: TRBV5-1; clone_size: once; j_call: TRBJ2-2; d_call: TRBD2; cdr3_aa: CASSFSGGAGELFF; cdr3_nt: TGCGCCAGCAGCTTCAGCGGGGGGGCCGGGGAGCTGTTTTTT
v_call: TRBV5-1; clone_size: -; j_call: TRBJ1-4; d_call: TRBD1; cdr3_aa: CASSSTPGGGAGNEKLFF; cdr3_nt: TGCGCCAGCAGCTCCACGCCAGGAGGGGGCGCTGGGAATGAAAAACTGTTTTTT
v_call: TRBV25-1; clone_size: -; j_call: TRBJ2-7; d_call: -; cdr3_aa: CASELGGTYEQYF; cdr3_nt: TGTGCCAGCGAGCTGGGAGGAACCTACGAGCAGTACTTC
v_call: TRBV6-1; clone_size: -; j_call: TRBJ1-5; d_call: TRBD1; cdr3_aa: CASSERTGGINNQPQHF; cdr3_nt: TGTGCCAGCAGTGAACGGACAGGGGGGATTAACAATCAGCCCCAGCATTTT
v_call: TRBV29-1; clone_size: -; j_call: TRBJ2-7; d_call: -; cdr3_aa: CSVGPGTYEQYF; cdr3_nt: TGCAGCGTTGGTCCTGGAACCTACGAGCAGTACTTC
v_call: TRBV9; clone_size: once; j_call: TRBJ1-4; d_call: -; cdr3_aa: CASSPQAGATNEKLFF; cdr3_nt: TGTGCCAGCAGCCCTCAGGCAGGTGCAACTAATGAAAAACTGTTTTTT
v_call: TRBV6-6; clone_size: -; j_call: TRBJ2-3; d_call: TRBD1; cdr3_aa: CASSFGQGADTQYF; cdr3_nt: TGTGCCAGCAGTTTCGGACAGGGGGCAGATACGCAGTATTTT
v_call: TRBV5-1; clone_size: -; j_call: TRBJ1-2; d_call: -; cdr3_aa: CASSLGDNNYGYTF; cdr3_nt: TGCGCCAGCAGCTTGGGGGACAACAACTATGGCTACACCTTC
v_call: TRBV10-3; clone_size: -; j_call: TRBJ1-3; d_call: -; cdr3_aa: CAISESAAGQPPGNTIYF; cdr3_nt: TGTGCCATCAGTGAGTCGGCAGCAGGGCAACCTCCTGGAAACACCATATATTTT